Presented here are 18 T cell receptor beta chains from one specimen sequenced in a study of T-cell memory formation after mild COVID-19. A single record per CDR3 protein comes from TCRdb applying MiXCR to the 5' RACE reads. The sample yields roughly 450,000 distinct CDR3 sequences, roughly 18% seen once. Sequencing was done on a sample of PBMCs or a T cell subset sorted from them (not recorded which). The receptors stem from an adult woman who had mild COVID-19 (a few samples of this study predate the infection). Cell type and time point are not known.

This clonotype was picked up a small number of times. V and J are TRBV5-1 and TRBJ1-2; D is perhaps TRBD1 (5 bases). Trimming removed 3 bases at V and 8 bases at J, with 20 bases between. Looked up from germline, CDR1 is SGHRS and CDR2 is YFSETQ. CDR3 length: 15 residues. CDR3 nucleotide sequence: TGCGCCAGCAGCTCGGGCGGGACGCCGGGCGAGGGCTACACCTTC. Encoded protein: CASSSGGTPGEGYTF.

The chain recombines TRBV7-2 with TRBJ2-1, with D perhaps matching TRBD2 (5 bases). Germline V gene sequence: CDR1 SGHTA, CDR2 FQGNSA. With 7 bases removed from V and 6 bases from J, the gap between germline ends came to 25 bases. This CDR3 is 17 amino acids long. The CDR3 DNA sequence: TGTGCCAGCACCCCCCAGTCGACGTTCGGCGGGCCCAATGAGCAGTTCTTC. It yields the protein CASTPQSTFGGPNEQFF. The variable domain in full, with the rest retrieved from reference TRBV7-2 and TRBJ2-1, is GAGVSQSPSNKVTEKGKDVELRCDPISGHTALYWYRQSLGQGLEFLIYFQGNSAPDKSGLPSDRFSAERTGGSVSTLTIQRTQQEDSAVYLCASTPQSTFGGPNEQFFGPGTRLTVL.

This clonotype was observed a handful of times. This chain links TRBV12-3 or TRBV12-4 with TRBJ2-7; weak D call: TRBD2 (7 bases). V lost 2 bases and J 4 bases, leaving 15 bases between the germline ends. This CDR3 is built from 15 residues. CDR3: CASSLSRGAGYEQYF. CDR3 DNA sequence: TGTGCCAGCAGTTTATCACGGGGGGCTGGTTACGAGCAGTACTTC.

The chain recombines TRBV6-2 or TRBV6-3 with TRBJ2-3; 10 nucleotides line up with TRBD2. V dropped 2 bases and J dropped 1; count of bases not matched to a gene: 6. The germline V gene encodes CDR1 MNHEY and CDR2 SVGEGT. The CDR3 is made up of 17 amino acids. The DNA for the CDR3 is TGTGCCAGCAGTTACGGTACTAGCGGGATCGGCACAGATACGCAGTATTTT. Translation: CASSYGTSGIGTDTQYF.

This clonotype was detected a few times. The chain carries TRBV9 and TRBJ1-4; maybe TRBD1 (5 bases). Germline-derived CDR1 and CDR2 are SGDLS and YYNGEE. V lost 3 bases and J 4 bases, leaving 16 bases between the germline ends. The length of the CDR3 is 16 residues. This chain's CDR3 is CASSAGPGTVNEKLFF. CDR3 coding DNA: TGTGCCAGCAGCGCAGGCCCTGGGACGGTTAATGAAAAACTGTTTTTT.

The CDR3 nucleotides are TGCGCCAGCGAGCTAGCGGGGCCCTTAAGCACAGATACGCAGTATTTT. Protein sequence: CASELAGPLSTDTQYF. J is TRBJ2-3 and V is TRBV10-2, with 9 bases fitting TRBD2. V gave up 8 bases and J gave up 0 bases; unmatched junction bases: 9. Germline V gene sequence: CDR1 WSHSY, CDR2 SAAADI. The length of the CDR3 is 16 residues.

This chain connects TRBV6-2 or TRBV6-3 to TRBJ2-1; no definite D call. From germline, CDR1 is MNHEY and CDR2 SVGEGT. Trimming took off 6 bases at V and 6 bases at J, with 9 bases between the two ends. CDR3 length: 12 residues. In DNA form, the CDR3 reads TGTGCCAGCAGAACCACTCGCAATGAGCAGTTCTTC. This encodes CASRTTRNEQFF.

This rearrangement joins TRBV5-6 to TRBJ2-1; D gene uncertain. The CDR3 is 14 amino acids. The V end was cut by 2 bases, the J end by 4 bases, with 10 bases between. Germline CDR1 SGHDT, CDR2 YYEEEE. The CDR3 loop reads CASSFLLGYNEQFF. Here the CDR3 DNA reads TGTGCCAGCAGCTTCCTCCTAGGATACAATGAGCAGTTCTTC.

The gene calls are TRBV7-6 and TRBJ1-1; 7 bases agree with TRBD1. Per germline, CDR1 SGHVS and CDR2 FNYEAQ. V gave up 5 bases and J gave up 3 bases; unmatched junction bases: 6. The CDR3 loop spans 14 amino acids. CDR3 nucleotides: TGTGCCAGCAGCCTCTTTCAGGGGGACACTGAAGCTTTCTTT. Encoded protein: CASSLFQGDTEAFF.

V gene TRBV7-8 combines with J gene TRBJ2-1, with TRBD2 matching over 8 bases. J lost 10 bases, V lost 1 base, and 12 bases had no gene match. Germline V CDR1 and CDR2: SGHVS, FQNEAQ. The length of the CDR3 is 16 residues. The CDR3 reads CASSLGRGLESNEQFF. In DNA, the CDR3 is TGTGCCAGCAGCTTAGGGCGGGGACTAGAATCTAACGAGCAGTTCTTC.

Here the CDR3 reads CSVEETGNEKLFF. The CDR3 DNA reads TGCAGCGTTGAAGAGACGGGTAATGAAAAACTGTTTTTT. The chain employs TRBV29-1 and TRBJ1-4, with D unresolved. V was pared by 0 bases and J by 4 bases, with 6 bases between. Germline V gene lookup returns CDR1 SQVTM and CDR2 ANQGSEA. This CDR3 is 13 amino acids long.

This clonotype was seen many times. V and J are TRBV7-2 and TRBJ2-1; the match to TRBD2 covers 9 bases. CDR3 length: 15 residues. V lost 5 bases, J lost 9 bases, and 11 bases stayed unmatched. Germline V CDR1 and CDR2: SGHTA, FQGNSA. CDR3 region: CASSRRAGGPPEQFF. In DNA, the CDR3 is TGTGCCAGCAGCCGTCGGGCGGGAGGGCCTCCTGAGCAGTTCTTC. The variable domain in full, with the rest retrieved from reference TRBV7-2 and TRBJ2-1, is GAGVSQSPSNKVTEKGKDVELRCDPISGHTALYWYRQSLGQGLEFLIYFQGNSAPDKSGLPSDRFSAERTGGSVSTLTIQRTQQEDSAVYLCASSRRAGGPPEQFFGPGTRLTVL.

The chain couples TRBV11-2 to TRBJ2-5; D possibly corresponds to TRBD2 (5 bases). The CDR3 has 15 residues. Germline CDR1 reads SGHAT; CDR2 reads FQNNGV. Trimming pared 0 bases from V and 2 bases from J, leaving 10 bases between. The CDR3 region is CASSLDRELQETQYF. Written as DNA, the CDR3 is TGTGCCAGCAGCTTAGATCGGGAACTACAAGAGACCCAGTACTTC.

DNA of the CDR3: TGTGCCCCCTCCATTAGGAGGCCGGCGGAGACCCAGTACTTC. This encodes CAPSIRRPAETQYF. This chain links TRBV10-3 with TRBJ2-5; D possibly corresponds to TRBD2 (5 bases). The CDR3 totals 14 residues. Germline loops: CDR1 ENHRY, CDR2 SYGVKD. V was clipped by 11 bases and J by 5 bases, with 21 bases between them.

This clonotype was counted at least ten times. The rearrangement joins TRBV5-4 to TRBJ1-1; no definite D call. V lost 2 bases to trimming and J lost 0 bases, with 8 bases between them. CDR1 and CDR2 from the germline V gene are SGHNT and YYREEE (reference sequence). The CDR3 spans 14 residues. CDR3 in DNA: TGTGCCAGCAGCTTAAGAGGGTTGAACACTGAAGCTTTCTTT. As protein: CASSLRGLNTEAFF.

This clonotype turned up a few times. The rearrangement joins TRBV12-3 or TRBV12-4 to TRBJ1-5; 7 positions match TRBD1. The V gene end was trimmed by 6 bases and the J gene end by 0 bases; junction bases not matched to a gene: 14. The CDR3 contains 18 residues. The CDR3 loop is CASSHRWGGQTSNQPQHF. The CDR3 region has the DNA TGTGCCAGCAGCCACCGGTGGGGGGGACAGACTAGCAATCAGCCCCAGCATTTT.

The V call is TRBV12-3 or TRBV12-4, the J call TRBJ1-4; possible D gene TRBD1, 5 bases. CDR3 length equals 15 residues. V was pared by 3 bases and J by 5 bases, with 13 bases between. For the CDR3, the DNA is TGTGCCAGCAGTTTGGGTCTCAGGGAAAATGAAAAACTGTTTTTT. Protein sequence: CASSLGLRENEKLFF.

The chain is built from TRBV5-1 and TRBJ2-3; possible D gene TRBD2, 6 bases. Germline V gene lookup returns CDR1 SGHRS and CDR2 YFSETQ. Trimming shortened V by 0 bases and J by 5 bases, and 13 bases separated the two germline ends. This CDR3 is 15 amino acids long. CDR3 nucleotides: TGCGCCAGCAGCTTGGATCGCCCCGGGGGAGATACGCAGTATTTT. Its translation is CASSLDRPGGDTQYF.